What follows is one TCR beta chain and its context. The V gene end was trimmed by 2 bases and the J gene end by 9 bases; junction bases not matched to a gene: 4. This CDR3 has 13 amino acids. Germline assignment: CDR1 SGHRS and CDR2 YFSETQ. The data derive from a study of blood T cell repertoires in COVID-19. Study summary: Material from acute and convalescent COVID-19 was sourced from the United States, Italy and Spain. T cells, B-cell-depleted T cells, or PBMCs supplied cDNA or gDNA.

The method was immunoSEQ multiplex PCR; TCRdb's version includes in-frame clones alone and lacks a portion of them. Of some 50,000 clones listed, over 75% are singletons. V gene TRBV5-1 combines with J gene TRBJ2-1; 8 bases agree with TRBD2. Sequenced material: peripheral blood. The receptor was derived from a man between 50 and 59 years old with active COVID-19. CDR3 DNA sequence: TGCGCCAGCAGCTTCGGCGCGGGGGGTGAGCAGTTCTTC. Encoded protein: CASSFGAGGEQFF.